This T cell receptor (beta chain) was sequenced during a study of cytomegalovirus exposure and HLA in healthy donors. Whole-study results and caveats: Cytomegalovirus-associated TCR beta chains were listed, numbering roughly 150.

This clone was counted once. Its antigen is unidentified. Generated by immunoSEQ multiplex PCR, the TCRdb table keeps only in-frame clones and is missing some. The data show about 60,000 clones, 90% seen once. Germline CDR1 and CDR2: GTSNPN and SVGIG (reference sequence). The CDR3 sequence is 16 residues long. Trimming cost V 2 bases and J 2 bases; bases outside gene matches: 9. The rearrangement links TRBV30 to TRBJ2-3; 8 positions match TRBD2. The sample consisted of PBMCs. The clonotype comes from a man aged 18 to 30 in good health and CMV-seronegative. The CDR3 protein is CAWSPTIAGTTDTQYF. The CDR3, as DNA: TGTGCCTGGAGTCCCACTATAGCGGGAACCACAGATACGCAGTATTTT.